These T cell receptor beta chains were read from a single sample in a study of CD8+CD57+ T cells in acquired aplastic anemia. TCRdb reprocessed the reads with MiXCR, giving one entry per CDR3 protein. The table has about 180,000 distinct CDR3 sequences, around 60% seen once. Source material: sorted CD4+, CD8+, or CD8+CD57+ T cells (not recorded which) from PBMCs. The source is a human donor with aplastic anemia. Both conserved end residues are part of each CDR3. A D gene is named only where the DNA matches it firmly. Clone sizes are given selectively: once, few, many, or a class where the clone is expanded.

NA,TRBJ2-2,TRBV9,NA,TGTGCCAGCAGCCGGGGCCCGAACACCGGGGAGCTGTTTTTT,CASSRGPNTGELFF
few,TRBJ1-2,TRBV20-1,NA,TGCAGTGCCCAAGAAACCGGGATGGGAGGCTACACCTTC,CSAQETGMGGYTF
NA,TRBJ1-5,TRBV15,NA,TGTGCCACCAGCAGAGATCTGCGGGGCAATCAGCTCCAGCATTTT,CATSRDLRGNQLQHF
many,TRBJ2-3,TRBV2,NA,TGTGCCAGCATCTCTAGCCCAGATACGCAGTATTTT,CASISSPDTQYF
NA,TRBJ2-5,TRBV7-8,NA,TGTGCCAGCAGCCGCCTTGCGGGGGCCGGTGAGACCCAGTACTTC,CASSRLAGAGETQYF
NA,TRBJ2-1,TRBV14,NA,TGTGCCAGCAGCCAACTGTCTCTAAACAATGAGCAGTTCTTC,CASSQLSLNNEQFF
NA,TRBJ1-6,TRBV20-1,NA,TGCAGTGCGGGGCCGACGGTTACCATGTCACCCCTCCACTTT,CSAGPTVTMSPLHF
NA,TRBJ2-3,TRBV24-1,NA,TGTGCCACATCTTCAGGGGCCTACCCAGATACGCAGTATTTT,CATSSGAYPDTQYF
NA,TRBJ2-1,TRBV7-6,NA,TGTGCCAGCAGCTTAGCAGGACAAGCTTACAATGAGCAGTTCTTC,CASSLAGQAYNEQFF
many,TRBJ1-2,TRBV5-8,TRBD1,TGTGCCAGCAGCCTCGGACAGGTGGATGGCTACACCTTC,CASSLGQVDGYTF
NA,TRBJ2-7,TRBV15,NA,TGTGCCACCAGCAGTATAGCACAAGGCCACGAGCAGTACTTC,CATSSIAQGHEQYF
NA,TRBJ1-2,TRBV7-9,NA,TGTGCCAGCACACCTCACGCCAACTATGGCTACACCTTC,CASTPHANYGYTF
many,TRBJ1-2,TRBV12-3/TRBV12-4,NA,TGTGCCAGCAGCGGGGAGGTGGGGGGCTATGGCTACACCTTC,CASSGEVGGYGYTF
NA,TRBJ1-5,TRBV19,TRBD1,TGTGCCAGTAGTATTTGGACAGGGGTGTCTCAGCCCCAGCATTTT,CASSIWTGVSQPQHF
few,TRBJ1-1,TRBV15,TRBD1,TGTGCCACCAGCAGAGACGGGACAGGGAGTGACACTGAAGCTTTCTTT,CATSRDGTGSDTEAFF
NA,TRBJ2-1,TRBV19,TRBD1,TGTGCCAGTAGTCAGGACAGGGGGACAGAGCAGTTCTTC,CASSQDRGTEQFF
many,TRBJ2-7,TRBV3-1,TRBD2,TGTGCCAGCAGCCAAGATTCACTAGCGGGGGCGTACGAGCAGTACTTC,CASSQDSLAGAYEQYF
NA,TRBJ2-3,TRBV5-4,NA,TGTGCCAGCAGCTCATGGACGGGGGACACAGATACGCAGTATTTT,CASSSWTGDTDTQYF